The 4 T cell receptor beta chains in this list originate from one sample, sequenced in a study of blood T cell repertoires in COVID-19. Measured with immunoSEQ multiplex PCR; TCRdb has only the in-frame clones, and not every one. This repertoire shows just over 90,000 clones, roughly 72% found once; its top ten account for more than 6.5%. The material sequenced was peripheral blood. Source of these receptors: a man between 65 and 85 years old with acute or convalescent COVID-19.

The chain employs TRBV4-2 and TRBJ1-1; D might be TRBD1 (5 bases). CDR3 size: 16 residues. CDR1 is LGHNA and CDR2 is YNFKEQ in the germline V gene. V was trimmed by 4 bases and J by 1 base, leaving 16 bases between them. The CDR3 DNA reads as TGTGCCAGCAGCCCTCTGGCGGGGGATAAGAACACTGAAGCTTTCTTT. This gives the protein CASSPLAGDKNTEAFF.

CDR3: CAINDGGKSENTEAFF. CDR3 in DNA: TGTGCCATCAACGATGGGGGGAAATCGGAGAACACTGAAGCTTTCTTT. The chain employs TRBV10-3 and TRBJ1-1; D is possibly TRBD1 (5 bases). Germline-derived CDR1 and CDR2 are ENHRY and SYGVKD. This CDR3 comprises 16 residues. Trimming shortened V by 7 bases and J by 1 base, and 19 bases separated the two germline ends.

The V and J genes are TRBV5-4 and TRBJ1-2; perhaps TRBD1 as D (5 bases). Germline CDR1 is SGHNT and CDR2 is YYREEE (reference sequence). The CDR3 has 13 amino acids. The V and J ends lost 1 base and 4 bases respectively, with 8 bases between them. CDR3 amino acids: CASSLPGSYGYTF. CDR3 in DNA: TGTGCCAGCAGCTTGCCAGGGTCCTATGGCTACACCTTC.

The chain couples TRBV2 to TRBJ2-1; 10 nucleotides match TRBD2. The CDR3 runs 14 residues. Germline V gene lookup returns CDR1 SNHLY and CDR2 FYNNEI. Trimming at V came to 6 bases and at J to 9 bases, leaving 8 bases not matched to a gene. The DNA for the CDR3 is TGTGCCAGCAGGAGAGCGGGGGGGCTCGCTGAGCAGTTCTTC. Protein sequence: CASRRAGGLAEQFF. The variable domain in full, with the rest retrieved from reference TRBV2 and TRBJ2-1, is EPEVTQTPSHQVTQMGQEVILRCVPISNHLYFYWYRQILGQKVEFLVSFYNNEISEKSEIFDDQFSVERPDGSNFTLKIRSTKLEDSAMYFCASRRAGGLAEQFFGPGTRLTVL.